This entry is about one T cell receptor (beta chain). These data come from a study of blood T cell repertoires in COVID-19. The V end was cut by 1 base, the J end by 0 bases, with 3 bases between. The CDR3 is 14 residues long. Germline assignment: CDR1 SGHTA and CDR2 FQGNSA. TCRdb's table, derived via immunoSEQ multiplex PCR, lists solely in-frame clones and lacks some. This sample has 300,000 to 400,000 clones, with 89% found just once. The V gene is TRBV7-2, the J gene TRBJ2-2; D unresolved. The source of this sequence is a woman younger than 45 with COVID-19, enrolled during active disease. Sequencing used peripheral blood. CDR3 bases: TGTGCCAGCAGCTTAGGAGCGAACACCGGGGAGCTGTTTTTT. It yields the protein CASSLGANTGELFF.